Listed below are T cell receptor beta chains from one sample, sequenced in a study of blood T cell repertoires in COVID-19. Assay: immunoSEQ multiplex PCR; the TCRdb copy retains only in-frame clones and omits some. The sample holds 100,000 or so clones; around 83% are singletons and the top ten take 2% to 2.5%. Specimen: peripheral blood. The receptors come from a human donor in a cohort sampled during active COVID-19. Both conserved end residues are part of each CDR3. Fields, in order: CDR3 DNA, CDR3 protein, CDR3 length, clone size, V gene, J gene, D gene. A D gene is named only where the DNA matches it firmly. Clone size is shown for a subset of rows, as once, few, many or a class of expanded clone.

TGTGCCAGCAGCCCAGGGGGGGAGCAGTACTTC	CASSPGGEQYF	11	NA	TRBV3-1/TRBV3-2	TRBJ2-7	NA
TGTGCCAGCAGGAAGCGGGAGAGAGGTTACAATGAGCAGTTCTTC	CASRKRERGYNEQFF	15	few	TRBV27	TRBJ2-1	TRBD2
TGTGCCAGCACAGACGGGGGGGCCGGGAATGAGCAGTTCTTC	CASTDGGAGNEQFF	14	NA	TRBV27	TRBJ2-1	TRBD2
TGTGCCAGCAGCTTAGAGGGTCAGGCCAGTGAAGCTTTCTTT	CASSLEGQASEAFF	14	NA	TRBV11-3	TRBJ1-1	NA
TGTGCTAGCAGCTTAGGGACAGCTAGCACAGATACGCAGTATTTT	CASSLGTASTDTQYF	15	NA	TRBV7-7	TRBJ2-3	TRBD1
TGTGCCAGCAGTGAAGCGGCAGGGAGCACAGATACGCAGTATTTT	CASSEAAGSTDTQYF	15	once	TRBV6-1	TRBJ2-3	NA
TGTGCCAGCAGTCCTGTGGGGACAACTACCGGGGAGCTGTTTTTT	CASSPVGTTTGELFF	15	NA	TRBV7-2	TRBJ2-2	NA
TGTGCCAGCAGTGACGCGGGGTCGGTAGGGAATGAGCAGTTCTTC	CASSDAGSVGNEQFF	15	NA	TRBV2	TRBJ2-1	NA
TGTGCCAGCAGCTCTAGTGGGTCCCAAGAGACCCAGTACTTC	CASSSSGSQETQYF	14	once	TRBV5-4	TRBJ2-5	NA
TGTGCCAGCAGCCCAAATATGGCGGCGAGTGAGCAGTTCTTC	CASSPNMAASEQFF	14	NA	TRBV7-3	TRBJ2-1	NA
TGTGCCAGCAGTCCCAGGGGGAGCCAGCCCCAGCATTTT	CASSPRGSQPQHF	13	few	TRBV28	TRBJ1-5	TRBD1
TGTGCCAGCTCACCAGCCGCTAGCGGGGGGGGCTCCTACGAGCAGTACTTC	CASSPAASGGGSYEQYF	17	NA	TRBV18	TRBJ2-7	TRBD2
TGTGCCAGTACTCCCGTAACAGCCCAAGAGACCCAGTACTTC	CASTPVTAQETQYF	14	NA	TRBV2	TRBJ2-5	NA
TGTGCCACCAGCAGAGATGCGGAGACCCAGTACTTC	CATSRDAETQYF	12	NA	TRBV15	TRBJ2-5	NA
TGTGCCAGCAGCTTTGACCCCCCGGGGGAGCAGTACTTC	CASSFDPPGEQYF	13	NA	TRBV11-2	TRBJ2-7	NA
TGTGCCACCAGTGCAGGGTGGAACTATGGCTACACCTTC	CATSAGWNYGYTF	13	NA	TRBV24-1	TRBJ1-2	NA
TGTGCCAGCAGCCACGCAGCGGGGGGGGACAATGAGCAGTTCTTC	CASSHAAGGDNEQFF	15	once	TRBV3-1/TRBV3-2	TRBJ2-1	TRBD2
TGTGCCAGCAGCGCCACAGGGGGCATTTCACCCCTCCACTTT	CASSATGGISPLHF	14	NA	TRBV7-8	TRBJ1-6	TRBD1
TGTGCCAGCAGCAATCAGGGGGCGGGAACCGAAAAACTGTTTTTT	CASSNQGAGTEKLFF	15	NA	TRBV7-9	TRBJ1-4	TRBD1
TGCGCCAGCAGTGAGTGGTCCGACACCGGTCCCTACGAGCAGTACTTC	CASSEWSDTGPYEQYF	16	NA	TRBV10-1	TRBJ2-7	NA
TGTGCCAGCAGTTCAATTGGAGCAGGGGCCACTGAAGCTTTCTTT	CASSSIGAGATEAFF	15	NA	TRBV28	TRBJ1-1	NA
TGCGCCAGCAGCTTTCTAGCGAGGGCTACAGATACGCAGTATTTT	CASSFLARATDTQYF	15	NA	TRBV5-1	TRBJ2-3	NA
TGTGCCAGCAGAGGGGCGATCCCCATTTACTACGAGCAGTACTTC	CASRGAIPIYYEQYF	15	NA	TRBV6-4	TRBJ2-7	NA
TGTGCCAGTAGTATAGGCCCCGCGGACAATGAGCAGTTCTTC	CASSIGPADNEQFF	14	NA	TRBV19	TRBJ2-1	NA
TGTGCCACCTGGGGGCGGGAGCCCCCCTACGAGCAGTACTTC	CATWGREPPYEQYF	14	NA	TRBV28	TRBJ2-7	NA
TGTGCCAGCAGCACCCGGACGGGAAACACTGAAGCTTTCTTT	CASSTRTGNTEAFF	14	NA	TRBV11-2	TRBJ1-1	NA
TGTGCCACCAGTGAACCGGGGAGTGAAAAACTGTTTTTT	CATSEPGSEKLFF	13	NA	TRBV24-1	TRBJ1-4	NA
TGTGCCAGTAGTCTCGGACAGGCAGTCGGTGAAGCTTTCTTT	CASSLGQAVGEAFF	14	once	TRBV19	TRBJ1-1	TRBD1
TGTGCCAGCAGACAGGGACCGAGCTACGAGCAGTACTTC	CASRQGPSYEQYF	13	once	TRBV6-5	TRBJ2-7	NA
TGCGCCAGCAGCCAAGACGAACAGGGGTTTGAAGCTTTCTTT	CASSQDEQGFEAFF	14	NA	TRBV4-3	TRBJ1-1	TRBD1
TGTGCCAGCAGTACGGACAGTTACGAGCAGTACTTC	CASSTDSYEQYF	12	few	TRBV6-5	TRBJ2-7	NA
TGCGCCAGCAGCCAAGGGGGACAGGGGTCCCTTTTTCGTGGAGCTTTCTTT	CASSQGGQGSLFRGAFF	17	once	TRBV4-3	TRBJ1-1	TRBD1
TGTGCCAGCAGTGATCGGTCCTACGAGCAGTACTTC	CASSDRSYEQYF	12	NA	TRBV2	TRBJ2-7	NA
TGTGCCAGCAGCTTACAGGTCTATCAGCCCCAGCATTTT	CASSLQVYQPQHF	13	NA	TRBV7-2	TRBJ1-5	NA
TGTGCCAGCAGTTACTCCCTAGCGGGAGTCACAGATACGCAGTATTTT	CASSYSLAGVTDTQYF	16	NA	TRBV6-5	TRBJ2-3	TRBD2
TGTGCCAGCAGCCTCCATGGAGCCCCTAACTATGGCTACACCTTC	CASSLHGAPNYGYTF	15	NA	TRBV28	TRBJ1-2	NA
TGCGCCAGCAGCTTGGGACTAGCGGGGGGAAATAATGAGCAGTTCTTC	CASSLGLAGGNNEQFF	16	NA	TRBV5-1	TRBJ2-1	TRBD2
TGTGCCATCAGTGAGTTGCGGGGGGGCCAGGATACGCAGTATTTT	CAISELRGGQDTQYF	15	NA	TRBV10-3	TRBJ2-3	TRBD2
TGTGCCAGCAGCCCCGAAGTAGGAGTTGGGGCCAACGTCCTGACTTTC	CASSPEVGVGANVLTF	16	NA	TRBV6-6	TRBJ2-6	NA
TGCGCCAGCAGCTTGGCGACCGGGTTCAATTCACCCCTCCACTTT	CASSLATGFNSPLHF	15	NA	TRBV5-1	TRBJ1-6	NA
TGCGCCACCACTATCCCGGGAGAAGAGACCCAGTACTTC	CATTIPGEETQYF	13	NA	TRBV5-1	TRBJ2-5	NA